Below, 10 T cell receptor beta chains from the same sample are listed, as sequenced in a study of CD8 T cells in Susac syndrome. Reverse transcription of about 0.45 to 1 ug RNA used random hexamers. TCRdb reprocessed the immunoSEQ multiplex PCR reads via MiXCR and lists one record per CDR3 protein. This sample has about 130,000 distinct CDR3 sequences, with just over 90% found just once. The sequenced sample consisted of CD8+ T cells from PBMCs. The receptors originated from a human donor with multiple sclerosis.

The V and J genes are TRBV2 and TRBJ2-3; 13 nucleotides line up with TRBD2. The germline V gene encodes CDR1 SNHLY and CDR2 FYNNEI. Germline trimming cut 6 bases from V and 0 bases from J; bases unmatched to any gene: 6. This CDR3 is 17 amino acids long. DNA for the CDR3: TGTGCCAGCAGCCGTGGACTAGCGGGGGCGAGCACAGATACGCAGTATTTT. Amino acid sequence: CASSRGLAGASTDTQYF.

This rearrangement joins TRBV7-3 to TRBJ2-7; D is perhaps TRBD2 (5 bases). Trimming pared 1 base from V and 5 bases from J, leaving 12 bases between. CDR3 size: 14 residues. Germline values: CDR1 SGHTA, CDR2 FQGTGA. As DNA, the CDR3 is TGTGCCAGCAGCTTAAGAGGGTGGGAAGACGAGCAGTACTTC. Its protein product is CASSLRGWEDEQYF. Complete variable domain (other parts from reference TRBV7-3 and TRBJ2-7): GAGVSQTPSNKVTEKGKYVELRCDPISGHTALYWYRQSLGQGPEFLIYFQGTGAADDSGLPNDRFFAVRPEGSVSTLKIQRTERGDSAVYLCASSLRGWEDEQYFGPGTRLTVT.

The chain recombines TRBV13 with TRBJ2-3, with 15 bases aligning to TRBD2. Germline-derived CDR1 and CDR2 are PRHDT and FYEKMQ (reference sequence). CDR3 size: 17 residues. V gave up 5 bases and J gave up 2 bases; unmatched junction bases: 5. The CDR3 sequence: CASSQRTSGRDTDTQYF. As DNA, the CDR3 is TGTGCCAGCAGCCAGAGGACTAGCGGGAGGGACACAGATACGCAGTATTTT.

This clonotype came up once. The rearrangement uses TRBV7-9 and TRBJ1-1; no clear D. The germline V gene encodes CDR1 SEHNR and CDR2 FQNEAQ (reference sequence). CDR3 length equals 9 residues. Trimming took 11 bases from V and 0 from J, leaving 1 base between them. The CDR3, as DNA: TGTGCCGTGAACACTGAAGCTTTCTTT. Translating gives CAVNTEAFF.

The chain employs TRBV14 and TRBJ2-3, with D maybe TRBD2 (5 bases). This CDR3 is built from 14 residues. Germline V gene data show CDR1 as SGHDN and CDR2 as FVKESK. Trimming left V 2 bases short and J 2 bases short, with 8 bases between. The CDR3 is CASSQFRDTDTQYF. CDR3 nucleotides: TGTGCCAGCAGCCAATTCCGGGACACAGATACGCAGTATTTT. Full variable domain (outside the CDR3, taken from reference TRBV14 and TRBJ2-3): EAGVTQFPSHSVIEKGQTVTLRCDPISGHDNLYWYRRVMGKEIKFLLHFVKESKQDESGMPNNRFLAERTGGTYSTLKVQPAELEDSGVYFCASSQFRDTDTQYFGPGTRLTVL.

The chain has TRBV9 and TRBJ2-5; D gene ambiguous. Trimming stripped 7 bases from V and 5 bases from J, with 15 bases between. Germline V CDR1 and CDR2: SGDLS, YYNGEE. The CDR3 extends over 13 amino acids. The CDR3 here is CASALNDYETQYF. The DNA of the CDR3 is TGTGCCAGCGCCCTGAACGATTACGAGACCCAGTACTTC.

The J gene is TRBJ2-3, the V gene TRBV6-1; TRBD2 is a possible D gene (5 bases). CDR3 size: 13 residues. V was clipped by 6 bases and J by 4 bases, with 11 bases between them. The V gene's germline CDR1 is MNHNS and CDR2 SASEGT. The DNA for the CDR3 is TGTGCCAGCAGCCTAACCGGGGCAGATACGCAGTATTTT. Translation gives CASSLTGADTQYF.

The V and J genes are TRBV4-1 and TRBJ2-1; 10 nucleotides align to TRBD2. Germline V CDR1 and CDR2: MGHRA, YSYEKL. Germline trimming cut 0 bases from V and 8 bases from J; bases unmatched to any gene: 19. The length of the CDR3 is 20 residues. The CDR3 loop is CASSQDLRLAGEVFRDEQFF. CDR3 bases: TGCGCCAGCAGCCAAGATCTGAGGCTAGCGGGAGAGGTTTTTAGGGATGAGCAGTTCTTC.

J is TRBJ2-3 and V is TRBV5-1, with 8 bases lining up with TRBD2. The CDR3 is 17 residues long. CDR1 is SGHRS, CDR2 YFSETQ, per germline. V was clipped by 0 bases and J by 2 bases; unmatched bases: 8. CDR3 sequence (DNA): TGCGCCAGCAGCTTGGATACTAGCGGCCGGAACACAGATACGCAGTATTTT. Translated: CASSLDTSGRNTDTQYF.

The chain uses TRBV6-1 and TRBJ1-1; no definite D call. Per germline, CDR1 MNHNS and CDR2 SASEGT. Trimming stripped 1 base from V and 6 bases from J, with 12 bases between. The CDR3 consists of 14 residues. The CDR3 bases are TGTGCCAGCAGTGAAGAACGGGAGGTCCCTGAAGCTTTCTTT. The encoded protein is CASSEEREVPEAFF.